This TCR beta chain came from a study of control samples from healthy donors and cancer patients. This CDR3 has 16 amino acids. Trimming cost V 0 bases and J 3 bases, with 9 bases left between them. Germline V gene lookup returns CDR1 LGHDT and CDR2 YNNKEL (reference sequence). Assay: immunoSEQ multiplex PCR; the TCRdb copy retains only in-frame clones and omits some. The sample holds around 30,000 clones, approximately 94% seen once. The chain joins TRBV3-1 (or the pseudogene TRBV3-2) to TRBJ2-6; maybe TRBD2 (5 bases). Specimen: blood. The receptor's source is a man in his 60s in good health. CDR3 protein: CASSQDSAVGANVLTF. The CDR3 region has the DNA TGTGCCAGCAGCCAAGATTCAGCGGTTGGGGCCAACGTCCTGACTTTC.